Following are 10 T cell receptor beta chains from one sample sequenced in a study of molecular identifiers for immune sequencing clone quantification. Via MiXCR, TCRdb re-called the PCR reads, giving one row per CDR3 protein. The sample lists under 650,000 distinct CDR3 sequences; just under 20% were seen once. Sequenced sample: naive CD8+ T cells from blood, with Jurkat cell RNA spiked in. The subset was: FACS-sorted CD8+CD4-CCR7+CD45RA+ naive T cells. Receptor source: a human donor in good health. Some libraries in this study had Jurkat cell RNA spiked in.

J is TRBJ2-1 and V is TRBV6-2 or TRBV6-3; 9 bases fit TRBD2. Losses at the gene ends were 11 bases for V and 7 bases for J; bases not matched to a gene: 6. The CDR3 loop spans 12 amino acids. In germline, CDR1 is MNHEY, CDR2 SVGEGT. The CDR3, as DNA: TGTGCCTGCGGGGGGGGTAGGAATGAGCAGTTCTTC. Protein sequence: CACGGGRNEQFF.

This clonotype was recorded many times. The gene calls are TRBV20-1 and TRBJ2-4; 12 bases line up with TRBD2. The CDR3 loop spans 18 amino acids. The trim removed 2 bases at V and 0 bases at J, leaving 8 bases unmatched. The germline gives CDR1 DFQATT, CDR2 SNEGSKA (reference sequence). CDR3 sequence: CSARPRKGLAGAKNIQYF. In nucleotides, the CDR3 is TGCAGTGCTAGACCCCGAAAGGGACTAGCGGGAGCCAAAAACATTCAGTACTTC.

This clonotype was picked up many times. This chain connects TRBV12-3 or TRBV12-4 to TRBJ1-2; D gene ambiguous. V lost 6 bases to trimming and J lost 3 bases, with 11 bases between them. The CDR3 is 13 amino acids. The CDR3 DNA reads TGTGCCAGCAGCGTCCTGACCGACTATGGCTACACCTTC. Translation: CASSVLTDYGYTF.

This clonotype was seen a few times. V usage is TRBV15 and J usage is TRBJ1-1, with 7 bases identical to TRBD1. The CDR3 has 14 amino acids. Unmatched junction bases numbered 3, after V lost 5 bases and J lost 0 bases. Germline V lookup: CDR1 LNHNV, CDR2 YYDKDF (reference sequence). This chain's CDR3 is CATSLTGLNTEAFF. CDR3 DNA sequence: TGTGCCACCAGCTTGACAGGGCTGAACACTGAAGCTTTCTTT.

As to this clonotype: A much larger clone lies a single base off, so this may be a read error. This CDR3 is missing its conserved last phenylalanine or tryptophan, likely due to a read error. The chain joins TRBV5-6 to TRBJ2-5; D remains ambiguous. V was trimmed by 0 bases and J by 4 bases, leaving 10 bases between them. The CDR3 is 14 residues long. Germline loops: CDR1 SGHDT, CDR2 YYEEEE. Here the CDR3 reads CASSLGLTPETQYL. The CDR3, as DNA: TGTGCCAGCAGCTTGGGCCTTACCCCAGAGACCCAGTACCTC.

V gene TRBV19 combines with J gene TRBJ1-2; no clear D. Between the trimmed V and J ends, which lost 6 bases and 7 bases, there was a span of 15 bases. The V gene's germline CDR1 is LNHDA and CDR2 SQIVND (reference sequence). The CDR3 spans 13 residues. The CDR3 here is CASSLPGVLGYTF. CDR3 sequence (DNA): TGTGCCAGTAGCCTCCCCGGGGTCCTTGGCTACACCTTC.

Note on this clonotype: A read error may be the cause here, since a much bigger clone is one base away. The chain uses TRBV29-1 and TRBJ2-1; the D is unclear. The CDR3 covers 12 residues. The germline V gene has CDR1 SQVTM and CDR2 ANQGSEA. CDR3 bases: TGCGGCGTTGTAGGTCCCTTGGATGAGCAGTTCTTC. Its protein product is CGVVGPLDEQFF.

This clonotype was recorded a few times. The V call is TRBV13, the J call TRBJ2-7; D may be TRBD1 or TRBD2 (5 bases each). Deletions cut 5 bases from V and 2 bases from J, with 13 bases between. CDR3 length equals 14 residues. CDR1 is PRHDT and CDR2 is FYEKMQ in the germline V gene (reference sequence). This chain's CDR3 is CASSNRGRTYEQYF. In nucleotides, the CDR3 is TGTGCCAGCAGCAATCGGGGCCGTACCTACGAGCAGTACTTC.

The chain employs TRBV10-1 and TRBJ2-7; perhaps TRBD2 as D (6 bases). Germline assignment: CDR1 WNHNN and CDR2 SYGVQD (reference sequence). V was trimmed by 2 bases and J by 3 bases, leaving 11 bases between them. The CDR3 runs to 14 residues. The CDR3 region has the DNA TGCGCCAGCAGTGAGGGAGGGGTCAGCTACGAGCAGTACTTC. Protein: CASSEGGVSYEQYF.

This clonotype has only a few counts. A single base separates this from a much larger clone, so it may be a read error. The rearrangement joins TRBV19 to TRBJ2-3, with TRBD2 as a possible D gene (5 bases). The CDR3 sequence is 14 residues long. With 2 bases removed from V and 2 bases from J, the gap between germline ends came to 8 bases. CDR1 is LNHDA, CDR2 SQIVND, per germline (reference sequence). CDR3 amino acids: CASSIISATDTQYF. In DNA form, the CDR3 reads TGTGCCAGTAGTATAATTAGCGCCACAGATACGCAGTATTTT.